This T cell receptor beta chain was sequenced during a study of memory CD4+ T cells and cytomegalovirus serostatus. Study at large: Healthy Belgian adult donors included several CMV-positive and some 25 CMV-negative people.

Sequencing was performed with immunoSEQ multiplex PCR; in TCRdb, only in-frame clones are kept and a portion is missing. The sample contains 25,000 to 35,000 clones, roughly 80% of which appear only once. V lost 4 bases and J 0 bases, leaving 10 bases between the germline ends. The CDR3 spans 14 residues. Germline V gives CDR1 SGHDT, CDR2 YYEEEE. Single viable CD3+CD4+CD8-CD45RO+ cells were sorted as the memory CD4+ T cells. This clone was detected only once. Sample: memory CD4+ T cells from blood. This sequence was found in an adult in good health and CMV-seronegative. Some clones in this sample may be carry-over from other donors' samples. The rearrangement joins TRBV5-6 to TRBJ1-1; tentative D call: TRBD1 (6 bases). CDR3 sequence reads: CASSRGQLNTEAFF. The CDR3, as DNA: TGTGCCAGCAGCCGCGGACAGTTGAACACTGAAGCTTTCTTT.